This T cell receptor beta chain was observed in a study of cytotoxic CD8 clonotypes in ibrutinib-treated CLL. Background on the study: Treatment had run for a median around 12 months, range 6 to 36, when response samples were taken. Notes on the study in general: Clonality rose at ibrutinib response and fell back toward baseline at progression. At baseline, clonality was higher than in age-matched healthy donors and correlated with CD8+ counts.

With respect to this clone: Its target is unknown.

The CDR3 sequence is 14 residues long. Trimming shortened V by 8 bases and J by 2 bases, and 16 bases separated the two germline ends. With cryopreserved PBMCs as the source, roughly 1.8 micrograms of genomic DNA went to TCR beta libraries. Clones were read by immunoSEQ multiplex PCR, and TCRdb kept only the in-frame ones, dropping some. The profile shows about 310,000 clones, approximately 80% of them singletons. The V gene is TRBV23-1, the J gene TRBJ2-7, with a tentative D call TRBD2 (5 bases). TRBV23-1 is an ORF, with its function uncertain. The specimen was PBMCs, collected before ibrutinib treatment. This clonotype originated in a human donor with chronic lymphocytic leukemia. The DNA for the CDR3 is TGCGCCAGCGGAATAGCGTTTGCCGCCTACGAGCAGTACTTC. The encoded protein is CASGIAFAAYEQYF.